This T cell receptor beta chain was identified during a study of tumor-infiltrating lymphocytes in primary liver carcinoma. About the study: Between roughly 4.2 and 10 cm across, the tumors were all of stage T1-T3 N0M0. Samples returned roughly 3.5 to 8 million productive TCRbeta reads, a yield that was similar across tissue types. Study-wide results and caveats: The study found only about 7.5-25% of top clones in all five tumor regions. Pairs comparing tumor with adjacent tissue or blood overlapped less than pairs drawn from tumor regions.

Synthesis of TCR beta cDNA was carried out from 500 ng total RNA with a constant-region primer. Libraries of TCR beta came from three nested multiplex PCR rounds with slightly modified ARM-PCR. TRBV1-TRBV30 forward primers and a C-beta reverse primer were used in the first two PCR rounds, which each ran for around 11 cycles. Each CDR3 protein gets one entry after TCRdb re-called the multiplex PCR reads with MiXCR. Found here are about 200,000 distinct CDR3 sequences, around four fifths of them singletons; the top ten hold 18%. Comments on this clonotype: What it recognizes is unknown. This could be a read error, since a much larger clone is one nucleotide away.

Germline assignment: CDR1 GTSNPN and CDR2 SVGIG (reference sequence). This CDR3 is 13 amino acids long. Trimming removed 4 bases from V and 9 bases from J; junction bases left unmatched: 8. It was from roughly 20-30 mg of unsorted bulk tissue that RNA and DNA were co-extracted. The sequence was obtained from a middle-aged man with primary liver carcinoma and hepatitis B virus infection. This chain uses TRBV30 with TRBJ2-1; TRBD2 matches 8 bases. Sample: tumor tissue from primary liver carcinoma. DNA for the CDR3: TGTGCCTGGAATTGGGGCGCGGGAGGTGAGCAGTTCTTC. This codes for CAWNWGAGGEQFF.